This entry is about one T cell receptor beta chain. The antigen remains unidentified. The data are from a study of shared clonotypes between healthy human individuals. The deep-level immunoSEQ assay was used. This table comes from immunoSEQ multiplex PCR, and its TCRdb copy is limited to in-frame clones, with some not included. The sample holds roughly 2,300,000 clones, approximately 90% seen once. Study-wide results and limits: Non-shared clonotypes had lower generation probabilities than those shared by all four donors.

The sequenced sample consisted of naive CD4+ T cells from PBMCs. Subset of the sample: CD45RA+ positively selected. The clonotype comes from a man between 18 and 35 years old in good health. Some clones in this sample may be carry-over from other donors' samples.

Written as DNA, the CDR3 is TGTGCCAGTAGTATCGGGACAGACAAGTATAGCAATCAGCCCCAGCATTTT. It yields the protein CASSIGTDKYSNQPQHF. The chain uses TRBV19 and TRBJ1-5, with 7 bases aligning to TRBD1. Germline CDR1 and CDR2: LNHDA and SQIVND (reference sequence). The CDR3 contains 17 residues. V was clipped by 3 bases and J by 0 bases; unmatched bases: 8.